This T cell receptor beta chain was captured in a study of PD-1 blockade in classical Hodgkin lymphoma (dated by TCRdb to 2018 to 2020). About the investigation overall: Nivolumab dosing was 3 mg/kg intravenously every 2 weeks, continuing until either disease progression or unacceptable toxicity. A peripheral blood immune signature of response to PD-1 blockade in classical Hodgkin lymphoma was defined using TCR beta sequencing and CyTOF. Points the paper makes about the study in general: CD4+ but not CD8+ TCR diversity rose significantly by C4D1 (p=0.0027 vs p=0.16), most apparent in complete responders (p=0.02). The study covered only a single clinical trial cohort, and the causes of the repertoire differences, possibly disease activity or prior therapy, were still not defined. Trial patients with a complete response had baseline diversity similar to that of newly diagnosed patients, while partial responders and progressors had significantly lower diversity. Baseline TCR diversity was reported as lower in newly diagnosed patients than in healthy donors, and lower still in relapsed/refractory patients. Patients starting nivolumab less than 1 year after ASCT had lower diversity and were excluded from later analyses to avoid confounding by immune reconstitution.

This clone was detected once. Its recognized antigen is unknown. The record has no base qualities; no much larger clone is one base away. The Qiagen DNeasy kit was used to extract genomic DNA both from unsorted PBMCs and from the negatively selected CD4+ and CD8+ fractions. Using primers that anneal to V and J segments, immunoSEQ multiplex PCR amplified the TCR beta CDR3 regions. A synthetic immune receptor repertoire was used to minimize amplification bias, and remaining bias was computationally removed after sequencing. The authors' analysis ran thus. Repertoire diversity was quantified as the Shannon entropy index using custom Python scripts. Unsorted, CD4+ and CD8+ repertoires were examined separately, except in combined analyses, for which CD4+ and CD8+ sequences were merged in silico. Clonal expansion was defined as a frequency increase of at least 2-fold after treatment compared with C1D1, and clones undetected at baseline were assigned a pseudocount of 0.5. Clones with 0 or 1 copy at C1D1 were defined as singleton clones, while clones with 2 or more copies were defined as non-singleton clones. By matching protein sequences in sorted samples from the same patient, clones expanded in unsorted samples were annotated as CD4+, CD8+ or unknown. Wilcoxon tests were applied to paired samples to test diversity changes from C1D1 to C4D1. TCRdb limited this immuneACCESS table to in-frame rearrangements with V and J called. A share of clones is missing; checked studies link under half to unresolved V genes, and the rest is unexplained. V and J calls and clone size come straight from that table; D and trimming were deduced from the DNA. The sample table holds approximately 20,000 clones, of which around three quarters were seen once. 15% to 20% of the sample is held by the ten biggest clonotypes.

From cysteine to phenylalanine, the CDR3 is 11 amino acids long. The DNA shown is the 33-base CDR3, in frame from base 1. Looking up the germline V gene yields CDR1 SQVTM and CDR2 ANQGSEA. V is clipped by 4 bases and J by 3 bases, and the sequence between their germline boundaries is 7 bases long. The time point label corresponds to: cycle 4 day 1 (C4D1), after less than 7 weeks of nivolumab. Every trial patient had relapsed after autologous stem cell transplantation, and cohorts A, B and C differed in prior brentuximab vedotin exposure. A total of 50 to 70 patients with relapsed/refractory classical Hodgkin lymphoma made up the trial cohort, and each patient's best overall response was complete response, partial response or progressive disease. Trial patients were treated with single-agent nivolumab in the multi-cohort phase II CheckMate 205 trial. Best overall response was determined by an independent review committee according to the 2007 International Working Group response criteria. Trial PBMCs were obtained immediately prior to nivolumab initiation (C1D1) and on therapy at cycle 2 day 1 and cycle 4 day 1. Peripheral blood was collected in 8 mL Vacutainer Cell Preparation Tubes, from which PBMCs were isolated by centrifugation and then cryopreserved.

Sequences were derived from peripheral blood mononuclear cells (PBMCs), sampled before the fourth cycle of nivolumab. The sequence is built from TRBV29-1 and TRBJ2-7; the D gene identity is not certain. This receptor was identified in a human donor with classical Hodgkin lymphoma. The bases are TGCAGCGTTGGGAACCACTACGAGCAGTACTTC. This yields the protein CSVGNHYEQYF.